This TCR beta chain was retrieved from a study of blood T cell repertoires in COVID-19. In germline, CDR1 is SEHNR, CDR2 FQNEAQ (reference sequence). This CDR3 spans 15 amino acids. V dropped 1 base and J dropped 2 bases, with 9 bases sitting between them. Clones were read by immunoSEQ multiplex PCR, and TCRdb kept only the in-frame ones, dropping some. The repertoire holds 200,000 to 300,000 clones, with around 87% as singletons. The receptor's source is a woman aged 55-75 years with COVID-19, enrolled during active disease. Sequences were obtained from peripheral blood. The chain recombines TRBV7-9 with TRBJ1-5; tentatively, D is TRBD1 (6 bases). CDR3 residues: CASSLGGLGNQPQHF. The CDR3 coding sequence is TGTGCCAGCAGCTTAGGGGGGCTGGGCAATCAGCCCCAGCATTTT.